This T cell receptor beta chain was obtained from a study of identical twins (dated by TCRdb to between 2015 and 2016). Regarding the research as a whole: To test whether fetal clonotypes persist, this study deep-sequenced TCR alpha and beta repertoires from monozygotic twins, from unrelated adults of various ages, and from cord blood. Replicate twin experiments were performed at different times using different library preparation protocols to rule out contamination.

Library generation was performed with 5' RACE. The instrument was an Illumina HiSeq 2000. Template switching added a universal primer binding site, and the final cDNA carried a unique molecular identifier that allowed TCR cDNA molecules to be counted accurately. Specific primers in the conserved constant-segment region were used to synthesize first-strand cDNA for TCR alpha and beta chains. To control for contamination, each cDNA library was double barcoded with a SMART-Mk sample barcode plus Illumina barcodes. Two successive PCR steps introduced TruSeq adapter sequences along with Illumina sample barcodes. Sequencing of the TCR alpha and beta cDNA libraries was done on the Illumina HiSeq platform using custom primers. Processing in the source paper ran as follows. MiGEC processed the raw reads to extract unique molecular identifiers, while MiXCR was used to determine the CDR3 positions. Recombination models were inferred per individual with the repgenHMM and IGoR tools using an EM algorithm. Shared clonotype analysis was performed with the tcR package in R, normalizing sharing by the product of cloneset sizes. Out-of-frame nonproductive sequences were analyzed to study raw recombination free of thymic and clonal selection effects. TCRdb applied fastp at Q25 and MiXCR to the public reads, then kept only in-frame beta chains. Records with the same CDR3 protein are collapsed into one entry carrying the most frequent genes and DNA. These V and J calls derive from TCRdb rather than the authors' analysis. For this sample there are about 260,000 distinct CDR3 sequences; 7% appear just once. Clones ranked in the top ten supply roughly 3.9% of the sample.

Details on this clonotype: It lacks a known antigen. Per-nucleotide qualities are absent, and no much larger clonotype sits a single base away.

Only healthy Caucasian donors were included. Three pairs of female monozygotic twins, all aged 18 to 29 years, made up the twin cohort. Using Miltenyi CD45RO+ enrichment and human naive T-cell isolation kits, memory (CD45RO+) and naive T cells were isolated from PBMC. V ends up 5 bases short and J 5 bases short, with an unmatched junction base count of 10. From the cysteine through the phenylalanine, the CDR3 covers 17 amino acids. Just the 51-base CDR3 DNA is kept, in frame starting at base 1. From the germline V gene, CDR1 is SGHAT and CDR2 is FQNNGV. Results and caveats for the whole study, not just this receptor: In monozygotic twins, out-of-frame TCR alpha sharing was systematically underestimated by recombination models, although the models agreed with sharing between unrelated individuals. Fewer insertions were carried by abundant cord blood beta clonotypes; a weaker similar trend was observed in young adult naive repertoires, while no such trend was observed in memory repertoires. Because the same donors could not be followed over many years, conclusions were based on cross-sectional statistical analysis. Compared with coincidental sharing between unrelated individuals, an excess of low generation-probability sequences was observed among out-of-frame TCR alpha sequences shared between twins. Invariant T cells such as MAIT and iNKT could partly confound zero-insertion analyses, although diverse VJ usage argued against such confounding for most clonotypes. In beta out-of-frame sequences, excess twin sharing was weaker, because having fewer shared sequences lowered the signal-to-noise ratio.

The same data also contributed to another study, on yellow fever vaccine responses in identical twins. The second study's paper adds: The T cell response to vaccination in identical twins was reported by the authors to appear partly convergent and partly personalized. The study precisely tracked vaccine-responding T cell clones in identical twins.

Material: memory (CD45RO+) T cells sorted from blood. The sample's cell subset or site, from its label and the paper: CD45RO+ enriched T cells. This chain joins TRBV11-2 to TRBJ2-3, and 13 junction bases match TRBD2. The source of this sequence is a woman aged 18 to 35 in good health. The DNA reads TGTGCCAGCAGCATCACGAGACTAGCGGGAGGCAGAGATACGCAGTATTTT. It is translated as CASSITRLAGGRDTQYF.